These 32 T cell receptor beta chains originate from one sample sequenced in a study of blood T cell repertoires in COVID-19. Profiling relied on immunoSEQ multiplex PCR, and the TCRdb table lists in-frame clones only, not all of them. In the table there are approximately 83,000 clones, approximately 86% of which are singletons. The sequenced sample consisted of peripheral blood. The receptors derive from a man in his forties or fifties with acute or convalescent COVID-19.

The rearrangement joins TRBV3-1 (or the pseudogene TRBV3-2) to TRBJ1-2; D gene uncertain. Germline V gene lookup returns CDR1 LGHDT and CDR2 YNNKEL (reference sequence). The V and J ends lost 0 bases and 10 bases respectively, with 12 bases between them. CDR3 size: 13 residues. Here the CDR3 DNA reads TGTGCCAGCAGCCAAGATCTAGGAGGGCTCTACACCTTC. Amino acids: CASSQDLGGLYTF.

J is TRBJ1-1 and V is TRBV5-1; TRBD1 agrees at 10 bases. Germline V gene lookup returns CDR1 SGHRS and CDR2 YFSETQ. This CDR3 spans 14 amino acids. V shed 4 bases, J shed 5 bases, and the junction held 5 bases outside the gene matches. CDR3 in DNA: TGCGCCAGCAGCGTGACAGGGGGCTTAACTGAAGCTTTCTTT. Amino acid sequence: CASSVTGGLTEAFF. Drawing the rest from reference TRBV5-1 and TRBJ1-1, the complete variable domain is KAGVTQTPRYLIKTRGQQVTLSCSPISGHRSVSWYQQTPGQGLQFLFEYFSETQRNKGNFPGRFSGRQFSNSRSEMNVSTLELGDSALYLCASSVTGGLTEAFFGQGTRLTVV.

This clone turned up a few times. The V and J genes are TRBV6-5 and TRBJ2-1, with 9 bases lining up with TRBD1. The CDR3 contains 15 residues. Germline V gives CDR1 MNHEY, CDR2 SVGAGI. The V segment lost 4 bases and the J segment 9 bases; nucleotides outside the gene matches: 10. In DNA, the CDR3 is TGTGCCAGCAGTTTCCGTCCCGGGACAGGGTCTGAGCAGTTCTTC. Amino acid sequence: CASSFRPGTGSEQFF.

CDR3 residues: CASSLSGLSYEQYF. The CDR3 DNA follows: TGTGCCAGCAGTTTAAGCGGCCTCTCCTACGAGCAGTACTTC. The chain couples TRBV28 to TRBJ2-7; D perhaps matches TRBD2 (5 bases). Germline lookup yields CDR1 MDHEN and CDR2 SYDVKM. The CDR3 has 14 amino acids. V gave up 2 bases and J gave up 0 bases, with 8 bases separating them. Full variable domain (outside the CDR3, taken from reference TRBV28 and TRBJ2-7): DVKVTQSSRYLVKRTGEKVFLECVQDMDHENMFWYRQDPGLGLRLIYFSYDVKMKEKGDIPEGYSVSREKKERFSLILESASTNQTSMYLCASSLSGLSYEQYFGPGTRLTVT.

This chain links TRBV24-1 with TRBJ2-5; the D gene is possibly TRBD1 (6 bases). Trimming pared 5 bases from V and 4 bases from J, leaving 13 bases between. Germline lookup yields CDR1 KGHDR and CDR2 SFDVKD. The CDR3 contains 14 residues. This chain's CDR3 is CATSVAIGGETQYF. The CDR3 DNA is TGTGCCACCAGTGTAGCGATAGGGGGAGAGACCCAGTACTTC.

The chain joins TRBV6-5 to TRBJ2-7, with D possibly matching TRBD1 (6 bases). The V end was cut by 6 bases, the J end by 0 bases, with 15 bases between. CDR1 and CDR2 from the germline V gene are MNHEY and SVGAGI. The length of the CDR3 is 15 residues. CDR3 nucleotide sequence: TGTGCCAGCAGACCACAGGGAGCAGACTCCTACGAGCAGTACTTC. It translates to CASRPQGADSYEQYF.

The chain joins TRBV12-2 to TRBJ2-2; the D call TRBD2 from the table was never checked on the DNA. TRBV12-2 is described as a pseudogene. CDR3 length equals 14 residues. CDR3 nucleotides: TGTGCAAGTCGGTTACCGGGGGACACCGGGGAGCTGTTTTTT. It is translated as CASRLPGDTGELFF.

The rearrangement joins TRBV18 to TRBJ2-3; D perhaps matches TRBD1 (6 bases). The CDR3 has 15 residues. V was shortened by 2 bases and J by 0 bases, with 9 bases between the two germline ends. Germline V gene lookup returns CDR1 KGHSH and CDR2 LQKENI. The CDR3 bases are TGTGCCAGCTCACCAGGGGACACTAGCACAGATACGCAGTATTTT. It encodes CASSPGDTSTDTQYF.

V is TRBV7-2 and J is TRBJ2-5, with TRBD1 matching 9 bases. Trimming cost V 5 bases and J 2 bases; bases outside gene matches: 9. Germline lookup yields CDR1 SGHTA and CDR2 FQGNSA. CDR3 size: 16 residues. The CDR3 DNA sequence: TGTGCCAGCAGCACAGGGGGCTCGACGGGTCAAGAGACCCAGTACTTC. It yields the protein CASSTGGSTGQETQYF.

CDR3 amino acids: CASSHVQGATNYGYTF. The CDR3 coding sequence is TGTGCCAGCAGCCATGTACAGGGGGCCACTAACTATGGCTACACCTTC. The chain recombines TRBV3-1 (or the pseudogene TRBV3-2) with TRBJ1-2; 9 bases agree with TRBD1. The CDR3 has 16 amino acids. Germline loops: CDR1 LGHDT, CDR2 YNNKEL (reference sequence). Unmatched junction bases numbered 5, after V lost 3 bases and J lost 0 bases.

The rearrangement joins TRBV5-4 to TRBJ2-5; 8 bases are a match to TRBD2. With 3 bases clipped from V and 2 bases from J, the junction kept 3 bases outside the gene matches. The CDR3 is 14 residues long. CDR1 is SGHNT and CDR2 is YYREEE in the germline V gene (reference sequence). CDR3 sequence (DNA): TGTGCCAGCAGCTGGGGACTAGGGCAAGAGACCCAGTACTTC. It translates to CASSWGLGQETQYF.

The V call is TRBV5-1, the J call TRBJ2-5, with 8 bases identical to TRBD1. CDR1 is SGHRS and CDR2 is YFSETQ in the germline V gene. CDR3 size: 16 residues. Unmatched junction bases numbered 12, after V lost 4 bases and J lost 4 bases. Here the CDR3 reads CASSPGTGSSGETQYF. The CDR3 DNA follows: TGCGCCAGCAGCCCCGGGACAGGAAGTTCGGGAGAGACCCAGTACTTC.

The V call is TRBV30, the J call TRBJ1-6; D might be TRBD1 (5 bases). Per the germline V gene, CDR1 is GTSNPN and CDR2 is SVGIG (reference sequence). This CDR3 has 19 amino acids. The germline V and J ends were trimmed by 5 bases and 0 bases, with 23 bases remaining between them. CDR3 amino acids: CAWYRIRGSTSSYNSPLHF. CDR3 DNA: TGTGCCTGGTATAGGATCCGGGGGTCAACGAGCTCCTATAATTCACCCCTCCACTTT.

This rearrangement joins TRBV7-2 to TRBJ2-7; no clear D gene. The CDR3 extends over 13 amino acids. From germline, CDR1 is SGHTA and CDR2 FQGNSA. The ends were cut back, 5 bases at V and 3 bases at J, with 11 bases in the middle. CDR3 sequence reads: CASSVSSGYEQYF. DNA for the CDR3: TGTGCCAGCAGCGTATCGTCGGGCTACGAGCAGTACTTC.

CDR3 amino acids: CASSLGLDTQYF. CDR3 DNA sequence: TGTGCCAGCAGTTTAGGGCTTGATACGCAGTATTTT. The chain joins TRBV12-3 or TRBV12-4 to TRBJ2-3, with unresolved D. V was pared by 1 base and J by 6 bases, with 5 bases between. The CDR3 length is 12 residues.

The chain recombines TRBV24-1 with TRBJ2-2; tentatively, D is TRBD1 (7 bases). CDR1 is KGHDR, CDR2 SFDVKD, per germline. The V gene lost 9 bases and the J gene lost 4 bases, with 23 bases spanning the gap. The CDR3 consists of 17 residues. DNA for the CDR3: TGTGCCACCCAAGGAGGGGGCTGGTCTGTACTCACCGGGGAGCTGTTTTTT. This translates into CATQGGGWSVLTGELFF.

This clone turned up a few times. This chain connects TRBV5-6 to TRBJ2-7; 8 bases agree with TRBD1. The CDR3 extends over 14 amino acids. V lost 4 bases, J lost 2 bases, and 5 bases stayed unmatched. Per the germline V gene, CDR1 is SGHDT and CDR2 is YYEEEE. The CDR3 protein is CASSHRGIPYEQYF. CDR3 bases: TGTGCCAGCAGCCACAGGGGGATCCCCTACGAGCAGTACTTC.

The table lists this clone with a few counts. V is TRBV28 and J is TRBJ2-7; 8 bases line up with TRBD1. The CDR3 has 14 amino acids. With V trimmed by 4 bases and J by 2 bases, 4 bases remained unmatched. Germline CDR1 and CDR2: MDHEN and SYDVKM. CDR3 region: CASSYQDRAYEQYF. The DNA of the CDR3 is TGTGCCAGCAGTTACCAGGACAGGGCCTACGAGCAGTACTTC.

The CDR3 is CSVLKGKYEQYF. The CDR3 DNA follows: TGCAGCGTTTTAAAGGGGAAGTACGAGCAGTACTTC. The chain employs TRBV29-1 and TRBJ2-7, with D possibly being TRBD1 (5 bases). This CDR3 comprises 12 residues. Germline V lookup: CDR1 SQVTM, CDR2 ANQGSEA. The V end lost 5 bases, the J end lost 4 bases, and 12 bases lay between the germline ends.

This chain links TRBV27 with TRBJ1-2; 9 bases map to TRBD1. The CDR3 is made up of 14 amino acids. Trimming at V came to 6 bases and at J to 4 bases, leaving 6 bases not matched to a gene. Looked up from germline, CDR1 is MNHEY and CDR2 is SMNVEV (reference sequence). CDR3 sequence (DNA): TGTGCCAGCAGCTCCGGGACAGGGCCCTATGGCTACACCTTC. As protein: CASSSGTGPYGYTF.

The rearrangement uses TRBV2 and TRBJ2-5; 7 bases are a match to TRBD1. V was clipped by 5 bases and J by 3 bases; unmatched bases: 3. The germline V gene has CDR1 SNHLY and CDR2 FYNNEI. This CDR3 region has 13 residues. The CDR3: CASSIDREETQYF. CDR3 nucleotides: TGTGCCAGCAGTATCGACAGGGAAGAGACCCAGTACTTC. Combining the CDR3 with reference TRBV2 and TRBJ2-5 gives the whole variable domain EPEVTQTPSHQVTQMGQEVILRCVPISNHLYFYWYRQILGQKVEFLVSFYNNEISEKSEIFDDQFSVERPDGSNFTLKIRSTKLEDSAMYFCASSIDREETQYFGPGTRLLVL.

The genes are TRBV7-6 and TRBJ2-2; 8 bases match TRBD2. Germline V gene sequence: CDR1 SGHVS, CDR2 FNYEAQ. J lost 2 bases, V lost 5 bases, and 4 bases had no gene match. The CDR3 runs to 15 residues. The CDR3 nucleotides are TGTGCCAGCAGCCTACTAGCGGAAAACACCGGGGAGCTGTTTTTT. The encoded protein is CASSLLAENTGELFF. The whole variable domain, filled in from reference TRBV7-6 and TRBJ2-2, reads GAGVSQSPRYKVTKRGQDVALRCDPISGHVSLYWYRQALGQGPEFLTYFNYEAQQDKSGLPNDRFSAERPEGSISTLTIQRTEQRDSAMYRCASSLLAENTGELFFGEGSRLTVL.

The CDR3 protein is CASSFSGEDTQYF. Here the CDR3 DNA reads TGTGCCAGCAGCTTTAGCGGGGAAGATACGCAGTATTTT. The V and J genes are TRBV7-2 and TRBJ2-3; 8 nucleotides align to TRBD2. After removal of 3 bases from V and 5 bases from J, the junction contained 1 base not matched to a gene. Germline values: CDR1 SGHTA, CDR2 FQGNSA. The CDR3 covers 13 residues.

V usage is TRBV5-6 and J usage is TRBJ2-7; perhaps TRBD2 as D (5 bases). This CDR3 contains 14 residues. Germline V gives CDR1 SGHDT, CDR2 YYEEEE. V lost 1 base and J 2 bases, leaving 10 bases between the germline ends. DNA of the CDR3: TGTGCCAGCAGCTTGAATGGAGGAGCCTACGAGCAGTACTTC. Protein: CASSLNGGAYEQYF.

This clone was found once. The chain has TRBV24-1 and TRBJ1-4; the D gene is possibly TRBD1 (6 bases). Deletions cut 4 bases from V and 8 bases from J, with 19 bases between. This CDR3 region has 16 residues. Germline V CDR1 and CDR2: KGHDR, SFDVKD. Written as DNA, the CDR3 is TGTGCCACCAGTGAGGTATCCAGGGGAAGCAAAGAAAAACTGTTTTTT. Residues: CATSEVSRGSKEKLFF.

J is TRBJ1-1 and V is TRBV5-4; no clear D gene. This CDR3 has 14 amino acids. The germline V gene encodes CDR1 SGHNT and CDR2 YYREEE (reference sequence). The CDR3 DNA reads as TGTGCAGGGAGGAGGGAGGCCGTGAACACTGAAGCTTTCTTT. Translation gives CAGRREAVNTEAFF.

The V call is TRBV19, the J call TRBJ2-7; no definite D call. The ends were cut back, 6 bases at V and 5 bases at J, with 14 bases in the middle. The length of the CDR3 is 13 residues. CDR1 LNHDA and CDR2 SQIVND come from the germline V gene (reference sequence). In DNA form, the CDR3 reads TGTGCCAGTAGATTTGCGGCCAGCCACGAGCAGTACTTC. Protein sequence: CASRFAASHEQYF. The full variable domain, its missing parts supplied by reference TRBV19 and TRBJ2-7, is DGGITQSPKYLFRKEGQNVTLSCEQNLNHDAMYWYRQDPGQGLRLIYYSQIVNDFQKGDIAEGYSVSREKKESFPLTVTSAQKNPTAFYLCASRFAASHEQYFGPGTRLTVT.

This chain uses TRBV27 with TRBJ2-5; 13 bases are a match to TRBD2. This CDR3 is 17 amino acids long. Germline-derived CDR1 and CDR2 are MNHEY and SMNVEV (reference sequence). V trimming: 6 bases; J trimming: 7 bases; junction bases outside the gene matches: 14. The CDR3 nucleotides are TGTGCCAGCAGCACCGGGACTAGCGGGACAAGGGGCGTGACCCAGTACTTC. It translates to CASSTGTSGTRGVTQYF.

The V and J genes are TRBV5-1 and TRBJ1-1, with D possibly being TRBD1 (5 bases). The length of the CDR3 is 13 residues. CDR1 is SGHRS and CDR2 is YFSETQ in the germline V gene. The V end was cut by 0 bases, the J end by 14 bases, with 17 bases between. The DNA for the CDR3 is TGCGCCAGCAGCTTGGCAGGGATTAGCCGTTCGTTCTTT. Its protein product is CASSLAGISRSFF.

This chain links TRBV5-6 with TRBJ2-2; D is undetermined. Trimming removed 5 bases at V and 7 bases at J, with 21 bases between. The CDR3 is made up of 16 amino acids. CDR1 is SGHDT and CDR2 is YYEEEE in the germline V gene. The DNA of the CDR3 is TGTGCCAGCAGTATGGAGTTAGCCCTATTAAGCGGGGAGCTGTTTTTT. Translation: CASSMELALLSGELFF.

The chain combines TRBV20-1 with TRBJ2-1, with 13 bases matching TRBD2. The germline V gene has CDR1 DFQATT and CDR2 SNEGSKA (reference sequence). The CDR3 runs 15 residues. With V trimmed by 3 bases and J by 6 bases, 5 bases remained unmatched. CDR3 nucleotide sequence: TGCAGTGCTAGTACCCGACTAGCGGGGGGCAATGAGCAGTTCTTC. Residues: CSASTRLAGGNEQFF.

CDR3 in amino acids: CASSRGRGGEQFF. DNA of the CDR3: TGTGCCAGCAGCCGGGGTCGGGGAGGGGAGCAGTTCTTC. This sequence joins TRBV2 and TRBJ2-1; 7 bases line up with TRBD2. The length of the CDR3 is 13 residues. Germline V gene data show CDR1 as SNHLY and CDR2 as FYNNEI. V lost 6 bases, J lost 10 bases, and 9 bases stayed unmatched.